This TCR beta chain comes out of a study of spatial heterogeneity in lung cancer. Across the study: Raw sequencing reads included, on average, more than 8.5 appearances of each unique TCR and UMI combination.

The time point denotes: sample taken at primary tumor resection. Tumor, nontumor lung or frozen PBMC supplied whole RNA that was sequenced unsorted. Every individual TCR cDNA molecule carried its own unique molecular identifier, which allowed correction of PCR and sequencing errors. A single record per CDR3 protein comes from TCRdb applying MiXCR to the 5' RACE reads. The sample shows 2,000 to 2,500 distinct CDR3 sequences, approximately 7.9% of them seen only once. From germline, CDR1 is SGHTA and CDR2 FQGTGA. The V segment lost 5 bases and the J segment 7 bases; nucleotides outside the gene matches: 7. There are 14 residues in the CDR3. Of note for this clonotype: In this CDR3 the conserved last residue, phenylalanine or tryptophan, is missing, so a read error is likely.

The TCR comes from a female donor with early-stage non-small cell lung cancer. The sequenced sample was normal lung tissue next to the tumor, obtained at surgery. The gene calls are TRBV7-3 and TRBJ1-2; TRBD1 matches 10 bases. For the CDR3, the DNA is TGTGCCAGCAGCCCGGGGACAGGGGAGGGTGGCTACACCATC. Protein: CASSPGTGEGGYTI.